The 24 T cell receptor beta chains presented below share a single source sample, sequenced in a study of T-cell memory formation after mild COVID-19. One entry per CDR3 protein results from TCRdb running MiXCR on the 5' RACE reads. The sample carries some 54,000 distinct CDR3 sequences, 8% to 10% recorded once. The sample was PBMCs or a T cell subset sorted from them (not recorded which). These receptors were obtained from a man between 18 and 35 years old who had mild COVID-19 (a few samples of this study predate the infection). Cell type and time point are not known.

This clonotype has ten or more counts. This rearrangement joins TRBV20-1 to TRBJ2-2, with 8 positions matching TRBD1. The germline CDR1 and CDR2 sequences are DFQATT and SNEGSKA (reference sequence). CDR3 length: 16 residues. V dropped 3 bases and J dropped 4; count of bases not matched to a gene: 10. In nucleotides, the CDR3 is TGCAGTGCTAGGATACCGGGACAGGAATCCACCGGGGAGCTGTTTTTT. Its translation is CSARIPGQESTGELFF.

This clonotype turned up a few times. This chain joins TRBV20-1 and TRBJ1-4, with 8 bases identical to TRBD1. This CDR3 contains 13 residues. Germline V gene lookup returns CDR1 DFQATT and CDR2 SNEGSKA (reference sequence). Trimming cost V 6 bases and J 8 bases; bases outside gene matches: 8. CDR3 DNA sequence: TGCAGTGCAACCGGGACAGGCGGCGAAAAACTGTTTTTT. It translates to CSATGTGGEKLFF.

This clonotype was counted only a few times. This sequence joins TRBV13 and TRBJ1-2, with 7 bases identical to TRBD1. With 2 bases clipped from V and 2 bases from J, the junction kept 11 bases outside the gene matches. The CDR3 covers 17 residues. Germline values: CDR1 PRHDT, CDR2 FYEKMQ (reference sequence). The CDR3 region is CASSLTGTATPNYGYTF. The CDR3, as DNA: TGTGCCAGCAGCTTAACTGGGACAGCCACCCCAAACTATGGCTACACCTTC. The whole variable domain, remainder taken from reference TRBV13 and TRBJ1-2, is AAGVIQSPRHLIKEKRETATLKCYPIPRHDTVYWYQQGPGQDPQFLISFYEKMQSDKGSIPDRFSAQQFSDYHSELNMSSLELGDSALYFCASSLTGTATPNYGYTFGSGTRLTVV.

The chain has TRBV27 and TRBJ2-4; 7 nucleotides match TRBD1. Germline V gives CDR1 MNHEY, CDR2 SMNVEV (reference sequence). The CDR3 contains 14 residues. J was trimmed by 7 bases and V by 6 bases; bases with no gene match: 9. Here the CDR3 reads CASRAYEGANIQYF. The CDR3 bases are TGTGCCAGCAGGGCGTATGAGGGGGCGAACATTCAGTACTTC.

This clonotype was picked up a small number of times. CDR3 in DNA: TGTGCCAGCAGTCGACAATACGAGCAGTACTTC. Its translation is CASSRQYEQYF. This chain connects TRBV12-3 or TRBV12-4 to TRBJ2-7, with D uncertain. This CDR3 comprises 11 residues. The V end was cut by 5 bases, the J end by 4 bases, with 6 bases between.

The J gene is TRBJ1-1, the V gene TRBV27, with unresolved D. V lost 10 bases, J lost 3 bases, and 12 bases lay in between. The germline V gene has CDR1 MNHEY and CDR2 SMNVEV (reference sequence). This CDR3 region has 12 residues. For the CDR3, the DNA is TGTGCCAAGCAAGACGGTCACACTGAAGCTTTCTTT. This sequence encodes CAKQDGHTEAFF.

The chain recombines TRBV20-1 with TRBJ2-7; 7 bases fit TRBD1. The CDR3 has 13 residues. Trimming removed 6 bases from V and 2 bases from J; junction bases left unmatched: 7. CDR1 DFQATT and CDR2 SNEGSKA come from the germline V gene (reference sequence). CDR3 sequence (DNA): TGCAGTGCAACCGACAGGGCCACCTACGAGCAGTACGTC. It codes for CSATDRATYEQYV.

This clonotype was recorded at least ten times. The chain is built from TRBV5-1 and TRBJ2-7, with TRBD1 identical over 9 bases. The CDR3 is 13 residues long. CDR1 and CDR2 (germline): SGHRS, YFSETQ. V lost 2 bases, J lost 5 bases, and 2 bases stayed unmatched. CDR3 loop: CASSFGQGNEQYV. The CDR3 DNA reads as TGCGCCAGCAGCTTCGGACAGGGGAACGAGCAGTACGTC.

The V and J genes are TRBV4-1 and TRBJ2-5; D may be TRBD1 (5 bases). V lost 5 bases and J lost 2, with 15 bases in between. Looked up from germline, CDR1 is MGHRA and CDR2 is YSYEKL. The CDR3 totals 15 residues. The CDR3: CASSGLGTGQETQYF. The CDR3 nucleotides read TGCGCCAGCAGCGGGCTCGGAACAGGACAAGAGACCCAGTACTTC.

This chain links TRBV10-3 with TRBJ2-2, with 9 bases identical to TRBD2. Unmatched junction bases numbered 3, after V lost 3 bases and J lost 7 bases. The CDR3 contains 14 residues. Germline CDR1 ENHRY, CDR2 SYGVKD. The CDR3 here is CAISEAGGGGELFF. As DNA, the CDR3 is TGTGCCATCAGTGAAGCGGGGGGCGGCGGGGAGCTGTTTTTT.

This clonotype was seen repeatedly, ten times or more. The V gene is TRBV20-1, the J gene TRBJ2-5; TRBD2 is a possible D gene (7 bases). The V and J ends lost 0 bases and 1 base respectively, with 18 bases between them. The germline V gene encodes CDR1 DFQATT and CDR2 SNEGSKA (reference sequence). This CDR3 has 17 amino acids. The CDR3 coding sequence is TGCAGTGCTAGAGACGCGAGGGGGGGAGGCGGCCAAGAGACCCAGTACTTC. Translation: CSARDARGGGGQETQYF.

This chain joins TRBV18 and TRBJ2-5; 7 bases line up with TRBD2. After removal of 0 bases from V and 5 bases from J, the junction contained 6 bases not matched to a gene. This CDR3 region has 15 residues. From germline, CDR1 is KGHSH and CDR2 LQKENI. CDR3 bases: TGTGCCAGCTCACCACCGTCCAGAGCGGGGGAGACCCAGTACTTC. Its translation is CASSPPSRAGETQYF.

This clonotype was counted only a few times. This sequence joins TRBV27 and TRBJ1-2; TRBD1 matches 9 bases. Trimming at V came to 3 bases and at J to 7 bases, leaving 9 bases not matched to a gene. The CDR3 spans 15 residues. Germline lookup yields CDR1 MNHEY and CDR2 SMNVEV (reference sequence). The CDR3 sequence is CASSFTRTGEFGYTF. The CDR3 DNA follows: TGTGCCAGCAGTTTCACAAGGACAGGGGAGTTTGGCTACACCTTC.

V and J are TRBV7-2 and TRBJ1-1; D is perhaps TRBD1 (5 bases). The CDR3 totals 15 residues. Trimming shortened V by 5 bases and J by 3 bases, and 16 bases separated the two germline ends. Germline CDR1 reads SGHTA; CDR2 reads FQGNSA. The DNA for the CDR3 is TGTGCCAGCAGCCCGATGGGGGGAGTTGACACTGAAGCTTTCTTT. This encodes CASSPMGGVDTEAFF.

The rearrangement links TRBV4-2 to TRBJ2-3; 8 nucleotides match TRBD2. The CDR3 sequence is 16 residues long. The germline gives CDR1 LGHNA, CDR2 YNFKEQ. The J segment lost 4 bases and the V segment lost 4 bases, leaving 10 bases of the junction unmatched. CDR3 bases: TGTGCCAGCAGCCCCCGGGGTAGCGGGGCCTCAGATACGCAGTATTTT. It is translated as CASSPRGSGASDTQYF.

V usage is TRBV10-1 and J usage is TRBJ1-1; D perhaps matches TRBD1 (6 bases). The CDR3 totals 12 residues. Between the trimmed V and J ends, which lost 3 bases and 10 bases, there was a span of 12 bases. Germline V gene sequence: CDR1 WNHNN, CDR2 SYGVQD (reference sequence). The CDR3 DNA reads as TGCGCCAGCAGTGACAGGGGCCCGGCAGCTTTCTTT. It specifies CASSDRGPAAFF.

The sample holds a few counts of this clonotype. This chain links TRBV20-1 with TRBJ2-3, with D possibly TRBD2 on 7 matching bases. The V gene's germline CDR1 is DFQATT and CDR2 SNEGSKA (reference sequence). V was trimmed by 0 bases and J by 6 bases, leaving 16 bases between them. This CDR3 is built from 15 residues. The CDR3 reads CSARDLRGGGDTQYF. CDR3 DNA: TGCAGTGCTAGAGATCTGAGGGGGGGAGGGGATACGCAGTATTTT.

This clonotype was seen a few times. This chain links TRBV7-8 with TRBJ1-1; tentative D call: TRBD1 (5 bases). Between the trimmed V and J ends, which lost 7 bases and 1 base, there was a span of 13 bases. Germline-derived CDR1 and CDR2 are SGHVS and FQNEAQ. The CDR3 is 14 amino acids. The DNA for the CDR3 is TGTGCCAGCACGCGGGGGGGTACGAACACTGAAGCTTTCTTT. Amino acid sequence: CASTRGGTNTEAFF. Looking up the rest from reference TRBV7-8 and TRBJ1-1 gives the full variable domain: GAGVSQSPRYKVAKRGQDVALRCDPISGHVSLFWYQQALGQGPEFLTYFQNEAQLDKSGLPSDRFFAERPEGSVSTLKIQRTQQEDSAVYLCASTRGGTNTEAFFGQGTRLTVV.

V is TRBV7-2 and J is TRBJ1-3; perhaps TRBD1 as D (5 bases). The CDR3 length is 16 residues. Germline V gene data show CDR1 as SGHTA and CDR2 as FQGNSA. V gave up 0 bases and J gave up 0 bases, with 9 bases separating them. In DNA, the CDR3 is TGTGCCAGCAGCTTAGCGCAGGGTAGCTCTGGAAACACCATATATTTT. Protein: CASSLAQGSSGNTIYF.

Only a few counts were recorded for this clonotype. V usage is TRBV12-3 or TRBV12-4 and J usage is TRBJ2-3, with TRBD2 matching 9 bases. After removal of 3 bases from V and 1 base from J, the junction contained 8 bases not matched to a gene. The CDR3 is 17 residues long. The CDR3 bases are TGTGCCAGCAGTTTGGCCACCGCGGGGGGGGGCACAGATACGCAGTATTTT. This translates into CASSLATAGGGTDTQYF.

This clonotype was observed many times. This sequence joins TRBV6-4 and TRBJ2-4; weak D call: TRBD2 (6 bases). The germline gives CDR1 MRHNA, CDR2 SNTAGT. Trimming removed 4 bases at V and 2 bases at J, with 15 bases between. This CDR3 spans 16 amino acids. DNA of the CDR3: TGTGCCAGCAGTGGTATCGAGTGGGACTCCAAAAACATTCAGTACTTC. Translated, it gives CASSGIEWDSKNIQYF.

This clonotype was counted between two and nine times. V is TRBV2 and J is TRBJ2-5; D call uncertain. V dropped 7 bases and J dropped 2 bases, with 8 bases sitting between them. Germline-derived CDR1 and CDR2 are SNHLY and FYNNEI. The CDR3 length is 12 residues. CDR3 nucleotide sequence: TGTGCCAGCAATAGATTGCAAGAGACCCAGTACTTC. This sequence encodes CASNRLQETQYF.

The gene calls are TRBV7-9 and TRBJ1-5, with D possibly matching TRBD1 (6 bases). The V gene's germline CDR1 is SEHNR and CDR2 FQNEAQ (reference sequence). Trimming removed 5 bases from V and 1 base from J, with 18 bases in between. The CDR3 contains 17 residues. The DNA for the CDR3 is TGTGCCAGCAGCCCAGGACCCGGACAGCGGAGCAATCAGCCCCAGCATTTT. The encoded protein is CASSPGPGQRSNQPQHF.

This clonotype was picked up a small number of times. V usage is TRBV4-3 and J usage is TRBJ2-3, with D possibly called TRBD1 or TRBD2 (5 bases each). Germline CDR1 and CDR2: LGHNA and YSLEER. Trimming shortened V by 0 bases and J by 8 bases, and 9 bases separated the two germline ends. The CDR3 runs 13 residues. The CDR3 protein is CASSQEGRATQYF. In nucleotides, the CDR3 is TGCGCCAGCAGCCAAGAGGGACGGGCTACGCAGTATTTT.